The next 24 T cell receptor beta chains were all read from a single sample in a study of cytomegalovirus exposure and HLA in healthy donors. Use of 60 Vbeta and 13 Jbeta primers characterized the PCR. The table came from immunoSEQ multiplex PCR; TCRdb's copy has only in-frame clones and leaves some out. The sample holds 130,000 or so clones, more than 60% seen once. Material for sequencing was PBMCs. These receptors came from a female donor in good health and CMV-seronegative.

This chain links TRBV14 with TRBJ1-3; the D is unclear. Trimming cost V 5 bases and J 2 bases, with 13 bases left between them. The CDR3 runs to 15 residues. Germline CDR1 reads SGHDN; CDR2 reads FVKESK. The CDR3 region is CASSSTGFAGNTIYF. In DNA, the CDR3 is TGTGCCAGCAGCTCTACCGGTTTTGCTGGAAACACCATATATTTT.

In this sample, this clone turned up once. The chain couples TRBV5-1 to TRBJ2-3, with TRBD2 matching over 13 bases. This CDR3 region has 16 residues. V lost 0 bases, J lost 4 bases, and 2 bases stayed unmatched. Germline V gives CDR1 SGHRS, CDR2 YFSETQ. CDR3 coding DNA: TGCGCCAGCAGCTTGGGAGGGACTAGCGGGGCAGATACGCAGTATTTT. It specifies CASSLGGTSGADTQYF.

This clone showed up just a few times. This rearrangement joins TRBV9 to TRBJ1-2, with 11 bases lining up with TRBD1. Trimming took 0 bases from V and 7 from J; bases not matched to a gene: 8. CDR3 length: 16 residues. Germline V gene sequence: CDR1 SGDLS, CDR2 YYNGEE. DNA for the CDR3: TGTGCCAGCAGCGTAGCTGTCGGACAGGGGGCGCGTGGCTACACCTTC. It yields the protein CASSVAVGQGARGYTF.

The chain joins TRBV7-8 to TRBJ2-5, with 9 bases lining up with TRBD1. Germline CDR1 is SGHVS and CDR2 is FQNEAQ. Trimming took 1 base from V and 5 from J; bases not matched to a gene: 5. The CDR3 contains 15 residues. CDR3: CASSLGQGVRETQYF. In DNA, the CDR3 is TGTGCCAGCAGCTTAGGACAGGGGGTTCGGGAGACCCAGTACTTC.

The chain combines TRBV9 with TRBJ1-3; D is undetermined. CDR1 and CDR2 (germline): SGDLS, YYNGEE. V was trimmed by 1 base and J by 0 bases, leaving 11 bases between them. The CDR3 sequence is 16 residues long. The CDR3 sequence: CASSVYPPSSGNTIYF. In DNA form, the CDR3 reads TGTGCCAGCAGCGTATACCCCCCGAGCTCTGGAAACACCATATATTTT.

In DNA form, the CDR3 reads TGTGCCAGCAGCTTAGCACAGTCCTACGAGCAGTACTTC. Residues: CASSLAQSYEQYF. The rearrangement joins TRBV7-9 to TRBJ2-7; D unresolved. The ends were cut back, 0 bases at V and 1 base at J, with 4 bases in the middle. This CDR3 is built from 13 residues. Germline CDR1 is SEHNR and CDR2 is FQNEAQ (reference sequence).

The V and J genes are TRBV30 and TRBJ2-5; 7 nucleotides agree with TRBD1. The CDR3 length is 16 residues. The V and J ends lost 4 bases and 6 bases, in that order; junction bases with no gene match: 17. CDR1 and CDR2 (germline): GTSNPN, SVGIG (reference sequence). Written as DNA, the CDR3 is TGTGCCTGGACGGAGCAGAGGACAGGCGCGATGAAGACCCAGTACTTC. It translates to CAWTEQRTGAMKTQYF. Complete variable domain (other parts from reference TRBV30 and TRBJ2-5): SQTIHQWPATLVQPVGSPLSLECTVEGTSNPNLYWYRQAAGRGLQLLFYSVGIGQISSEVPQNLSASRPQDRQFILSSKKLLLSDSGFYLCAWTEQRTGAMKTQYFGPGTRLLVL.

The rearrangement joins TRBV19 to TRBJ1-4; 7 bases fit TRBD1. The ends lost 7 bases at V and 10 bases at J; junction bases unmatched: 3. The germline V gene encodes CDR1 LNHDA and CDR2 SQIVND (reference sequence). This CDR3 has 11 amino acids. DNA for the CDR3: TGTGCCAGTACAGGGGGTAGAAAACTGTTTTTT. Its protein product is CASTGGRKLFF.

V usage is TRBV6-1 and J usage is TRBJ2-1, with a possible D match to TRBD2 (5 bases). Trimming left V 1 base short and J 2 bases short, with 9 bases between. The CDR3 runs to 15 residues. The germline CDR1 and CDR2 sequences are MNHNS and SASEGT. The CDR3 bases are TGTGCCAGCAGTGAAGGCAGCGGACCCTACAATGAGCAGTTCTTC. Translating gives CASSEGSGPYNEQFF.

V is TRBV19 and J is TRBJ2-7, with 10 bases fitting TRBD1. Germline CDR1 LNHDA, CDR2 SQIVND (reference sequence). V shed 3 bases, J shed 5 bases, and the junction held 10 bases outside the gene matches. The CDR3 length is 16 residues. For the CDR3, the DNA is TGTGCCAGTAGTATCTACCCAGGACAGGGGGTCAACGAGCAGTACTTC. Encoded protein: CASSIYPGQGVNEQYF.

V gene TRBV6-4 combines with J gene TRBJ1-1; TRBD1 agrees at 9 bases. Germline values: CDR1 MRHNA, CDR2 SNTAGT. V dropped 0 bases and J dropped 11; count of bases not matched to a gene: 10. The CDR3 has 15 residues. In DNA form, the CDR3 reads TGTGCCAGCAGTGACTCCGGGACAGGGCGGTCGAAGGCTTTCTTT. Its protein product is CASSDSGTGRSKAFF.

Only a few counts were recorded for this clone. This rearrangement joins TRBV10-1 to TRBJ1-1; D unclear. V was cut by 3 bases and J by 5 bases, with 13 bases left in between. CDR1 is WNHNN and CDR2 is SYGVQD in the germline V gene (reference sequence). The CDR3 is 14 amino acids. This chain's CDR3 is CASSETGGDTEAFF. The CDR3 DNA is TGCGCCAGCAGTGAAACGGGAGGTGATACTGAAGCTTTCTTT.

The chain couples TRBV20-1 to TRBJ2-5; D is unresolved. The CDR3 totals 11 residues. Germline V CDR1 and CDR2: DFQATT, SNEGSKA (reference sequence). Trimming stripped 7 bases from V and 2 bases from J, with 8 bases between. The CDR3 coding sequence is TGCAGTGGACATCTACAAGAGACCCAGTACTTC. The encoded protein is CSGHLQETQYF.

The chain has TRBV29-1 and TRBJ1-1, with D tentatively TRBD1 (6 bases). V was clipped by 5 bases and J by 12 bases, with 25 bases between them. From germline, CDR1 is SQVTM and CDR2 ANQGSEA. The CDR3 is 14 residues long. The CDR3 nucleotides are TGCAGCGTTTATGATTTGGGGGCCCGTAAGGCGCCTTTCTTT. This translates into CSVYDLGARKAPFF.

The V and J genes are TRBV25-1 and TRBJ1-1; TRBD1 matches at 9 bases. V lost 2 bases, J lost 5 bases, and 9 bases stayed unmatched. CDR1 is MGHDK and CDR2 is SYGVNS in the germline V gene. The CDR3 is made up of 16 amino acids. CDR3 in amino acids: CASSEAVTGGFTEAFF. The CDR3 DNA follows: TGTGCCAGCAGTGAAGCCGTCACAGGGGGCTTTACTGAAGCTTTCTTT.

The CDR3 spells CASSLLQTSGPPRYF. The CDR3 bases are TGTGCCAGCAGCCTACTACAGACTAGCGGGCCTCCACGGTACTTC. The genes are TRBV7-2 and TRBJ2-7, with 10 bases lining up with TRBD2. Germline V gives CDR1 SGHTA, CDR2 FQGNSA. After removal of 5 bases from V and 12 bases from J, the junction contained 16 bases not matched to a gene. The CDR3 runs to 15 residues. Supplemented by reference TRBV7-2 and TRBJ2-7, the full variable domain reads GAGVSQSPSNKVTEKGKDVELRCDPISGHTALYWYRQSLGQGLEFLIYFQGNSAPDKSGLPSDRFSAERTGGSVSTLTIQRTQQEDSAVYLCASSLLQTSGPPRYFGPGTRLTVT.

The chain recombines TRBV9 with TRBJ2-7, with 8 bases fitting TRBD2. Per germline, CDR1 SGDLS and CDR2 YYNGEE. J gave up 5 bases and V 0 bases, and 16 bases lay outside the gene matches. CDR3 length: 18 amino acids. CDR3 DNA sequence: TGTGCCAGCAGCGTAGACCCAAGGGGTTGGCGGGAGGTAAACGAGCAGTACTTC. Amino acids: CASSVDPRGWREVNEQYF. The full variable domain, rest sourced from reference TRBV9 and TRBJ2-7, is DSGVTQTPKHLITATGQRVTLRCSPRSGDLSVYWYQQSLDQGLQFLIQYYNGEERAKGNILERFSAQQFPDLHSELNLSSLELGDSALYFCASSVDPRGWREVNEQYFGPGTRLTVT.

This chain links TRBV25-1 with TRBJ1-1; D gene uncertain. The CDR3 covers 13 residues. Trimming removed 5 bases from V and 0 bases from J, with 7 bases in between. Germline CDR1 is MGHDK and CDR2 is SYGVNS. Here the CDR3 DNA reads TGTGCCAGCAGTCTCTTTATGAACACTGAAGCTTTCTTT. Translation gives CASSLFMNTEAFF. The full variable domain, rest sourced from reference TRBV25-1 and TRBJ1-1, is EADIYQTPRYLVIGTGKKITLECSQTMGHDKMYWYQQDPGMELHLIHYSYGVNSTEKGDLSSESTVSRIRTEHFPLTLESARPSHTSQYLCASSLFMNTEAFFGQGTRLTVV.

The chain carries TRBV28 and TRBJ2-7, with 7 bases identical to TRBD1. Germline trimming cut 1 base from V and 4 bases from J; bases unmatched to any gene: 10. The length of the CDR3 is 16 residues. The germline V gene has CDR1 MDHEN and CDR2 SYDVKM. The CDR3 DNA reads TGTGCCAGCAGTTTATTCGCCTACCCGGGACAGTACGAGCAGTACTTC. Protein: CASSLFAYPGQYEQYF.

This sequence joins TRBV28 and TRBJ1-1; no clear D. V lost 8 bases, J lost 5 bases, and 12 bases lay in between. The length of the CDR3 is 12 residues. The germline gives CDR1 MDHEN, CDR2 SYDVKM. In nucleotides, the CDR3 is TGTGCCAGCCTCCGATGGGCTACTGAAGCTTTCTTT. Protein product: CASLRWATEAFF.

The chain is built from TRBV6-5 and TRBJ1-5; 9 bases map to TRBD1. Germline CDR1 is MNHEY and CDR2 is SVGAGI. The trim removed 0 bases at V and 2 bases at J, leaving 2 bases unmatched. This CDR3 contains 16 residues. The CDR3 DNA follows: TGTGCCAGCAGTTACTCGCGGACAGGGGGCAATCAGCCCCAGCATTTT. This gives the protein CASSYSRTGGNQPQHF.

The chain links TRBV6-1 to TRBJ2-7, with D uncertain. Germline values: CDR1 MNHNS, CDR2 SASEGT. Trimming removed 2 bases at V and 10 bases at J, with 12 bases between. This CDR3 has 12 residues. DNA of the CDR3: TGTGCCAGCAGTGAAATTATACAAACCCAGTACTTC. This encodes CASSEIIQTQYF.

The chain is built from TRBV4-2 and TRBJ2-5; 10 bases match TRBD2. The CDR3 has 15 amino acids. Germline values: CDR1 LGHNA, CDR2 YNFKEQ. Unmatched junction bases numbered 4, after V lost 1 base and J lost 5 bases. The CDR3 protein is CASSQAGTSDETQYF. CDR3 bases: TGTGCCAGCAGCCAAGCCGGGACTAGCGATGAGACCCAGTACTTC.

V gene TRBV9 combines with J gene TRBJ2-1, with D perhaps TRBD2 (6 bases). Trimming pared 3 bases from V and 10 bases from J, leaving 11 bases between. Germline CDR1 SGDLS, CDR2 YYNGEE. The CDR3 spans 12 residues. The CDR3 sequence is CASSANLAEQFF. The CDR3 DNA sequence: TGTGCCAGCAGCGCTAACCTAGCGGAGCAGTTCTTC.